Shown below are 27 T cell receptor beta chains from a single sample sequenced in a study of cytomegalovirus exposure and HLA in healthy donors. The primer mix had 60 Vbeta and 13 Jbeta primers. TCRdb's copy holds only in-frame clones and misses some; the assay was immunoSEQ multiplex PCR. Among 130,000 to 150,000 clones, 65% to 90% were seen once, and the ten largest hold 2.5% to 3.5%. Sequencing used PBMCs. These receptors were taken from a woman in her 30s in good health and CMV-seronegative.

The V and J genes are TRBV4-1 and TRBJ2-2, with a tentative D call TRBD2 (6 bases). Germline V CDR1 and CDR2: MGHRA, YSYEKL. The V end lost 0 bases, the J end lost 6 bases, and 14 bases lay between the germline ends. The CDR3 has 16 amino acids. CDR3 amino acids: CASSQERGRSAGELFF. The CDR3, as DNA: TGCGCCAGCAGCCAAGAGCGGGGAAGGAGCGCCGGGGAGCTGTTTTTT.

This chain connects TRBV11-1 to TRBJ2-3; TRBD1 matches at 7 bases. The germline V gene has CDR1 SGHAT and CDR2 FQDESV (reference sequence). The CDR3 loop spans 15 amino acids. The J segment lost 1 base and the V segment lost 1 base, leaving 2 bases of the junction unmatched. The CDR3 DNA reads as TGTGCCAGCAGCTTAGAAGGGGGCGGCACAGATACGCAGTATTTT. It is translated as CASSLEGGGTDTQYF.

This clone was recorded only once. V usage is TRBV19 and J usage is TRBJ2-5; 10 bases fit TRBD2. This CDR3 has 13 amino acids. V lost 4 bases to trimming and J lost 6 bases; unmatched junction nucleotides: 2. Germline values: CDR1 LNHDA, CDR2 SQIVND (reference sequence). The CDR3 here is CASSRGLAQTQYF. Written as DNA, the CDR3 is TGTGCCAGTAGTAGGGGACTAGCGCAGACCCAGTACTTC.

In this sample, this clone turned up once. The chain joins TRBV6-5 to TRBJ2-5; 11 positions match TRBD2. There are 15 residues in the CDR3. Germline CDR1 MNHEY, CDR2 SVGAGI. V shed 6 bases and J 5 bases; nucleotides not matched to a gene: 8. Written as DNA, the CDR3 is TGTGCCAGCAGCTCCCCTAGCGGGGGGACGGAGACCCAGTACTTC. Amino acids: CASSSPSGGTETQYF.

J is TRBJ1-1 and V is TRBV10-1; D ambiguous. The CDR3 extends over 15 amino acids. V shed 2 bases and J shed 4 bases, with 14 bases lying between them. CDR1 and CDR2 from the germline V gene are WNHNN and SYGVQD (reference sequence). CDR3: CASSETRGGSTEAFF. The CDR3 DNA sequence: TGCGCCAGCAGTGAGACGCGGGGAGGGAGCACTGAAGCTTTCTTT.

V usage is TRBV27 and J usage is TRBJ2-3, with TRBD2 as a possible D gene (6 bases). This CDR3 has 13 residues. V lost 1 base and J 5 bases, leaving 7 bases between the germline ends. CDR1 MNHEY and CDR2 SMNVEV come from the germline V gene (reference sequence). The CDR3 region is CASSLWREDTQYF. Here the CDR3 DNA reads TGTGCCAGCAGTTTATGGAGGGAAGATACGCAGTATTTT.

In its sample, this clone was seen once. V usage is TRBV9 and J usage is TRBJ2-1; 8 nucleotides line up with TRBD1. Trimming took 0 bases from V and 4 from J; bases not matched to a gene: 3. CDR1 and CDR2 from the germline V gene are SGDLS and YYNGEE. CDR3 size: 15 residues. Here the CDR3 reads CASSVDRGWYNEQFF. The CDR3 region has the DNA TGTGCCAGCAGCGTAGACAGGGGGTGGTACAATGAGCAGTTCTTC.

The chain employs TRBV7-3 and TRBJ2-3; maybe TRBD2 (5 bases). CDR1 is SGHTA and CDR2 is FQGTGA in the germline V gene. Trimming removed 3 bases at V and 0 bases at J, with 7 bases between. This CDR3 is 14 amino acids long. The CDR3 DNA sequence: TGTGCCAGCAGCTTCCGGGGAAGCACAGATACGCAGTATTTT. This gives the protein CASSFRGSTDTQYF.

This chain uses TRBV7-9 with TRBJ1-3; TRBD1 matches at 9 bases. The CDR3 spans 17 residues. Germline assignment: CDR1 SEHNR and CDR2 FQNEAQ (reference sequence). V gave up 5 bases and J gave up 4 bases; unmatched junction bases: 12. The CDR3 spells CASSHPGQGYPGNTIYF. Written as DNA, the CDR3 is TGTGCCAGCAGCCATCCGGGACAGGGATATCCAGGAAACACCATATATTTT. The entire variable domain, with the rest obtained from reference TRBV7-9 and TRBJ1-3, is as follows: DTGVSQNPRHKITKRGQNVTFRCDPISEHNRLYWYRQTLGQGPEFLTYFQNEAQLEKSRLLSDRFSAERPKGSFSTLEIQRTEQGDSAMYLCASSHPGQGYPGNTIYFGEGSWLTVV.

This clone was observed a handful of times. This chain connects TRBV5-8 to TRBJ1-1; unclear D gene. Germline values: CDR1 SGHTS, CDR2 YDEGEE. This CDR3 has 13 amino acids. Trimming left V 4 bases short and J 5 bases short, with 12 bases between. CDR3 DNA: TGTGCCAGCAGCATAAGACTGAGGACTGAAGCTTTCTTT. This translates into CASSIRLRTEAFF.

The rearrangement links TRBV19 to TRBJ1-6; 8 nucleotides match TRBD1. Germline CDR1 LNHDA, CDR2 SQIVND (reference sequence). V trimming: 3 bases; J trimming: 7 bases; junction bases outside the gene matches: 11. This CDR3 comprises 17 residues. The CDR3, as DNA: TGTGCCAGTAGTATGGGATCACAGGGGGATCCGAATTCACCCCTCCACTTT. Translating gives CASSMGSQGDPNSPLHF.

This chain joins TRBV7-2 and TRBJ2-1; 9 bases are a match to TRBD1. Germline trimming cut 7 bases from V and 1 base from J; bases unmatched to any gene: 5. Germline CDR1 reads SGHTA; CDR2 reads FQGNSA. The CDR3 totals 15 residues. The CDR3 sequence: CASTPGTGSYNEQFF. The CDR3 DNA reads TGTGCCAGCACCCCCGGGACAGGGTCCTACAATGAGCAGTTCTTC. The full variable domain, with the rest looked up from reference TRBV7-2 and TRBJ2-1, is GAGVSQSPSNKVTEKGKDVELRCDPISGHTALYWYRQSLGQGLEFLIYFQGNSAPDKSGLPSDRFSAERTGGSVSTLTIQRTQQEDSAVYLCASTPGTGSYNEQFFGPGTRLTVL.

The V and J genes are TRBV7-9 and TRBJ1-4; weak D call: TRBD1 (6 bases). This CDR3 contains 15 residues. Looked up from germline, CDR1 is SEHNR and CDR2 is FQNEAQ (reference sequence). V lost 1 base to trimming and J lost 8 bases, with 14 bases between them. The chain's CDR3 is CASSLEYRAVEKLFF. CDR3 nucleotides: TGTGCCAGCAGCTTAGAATACAGGGCGGTCGAAAAACTGTTTTTT.

V and J are TRBV6-5 and TRBJ1-6; TRBD1 matches 7 bases. There are 14 residues in the CDR3. J lost 6 bases, V lost 6 bases, and 5 bases had no gene match. Per the germline V gene, CDR1 is MNHEY and CDR2 is SVGAGI. This CDR3 is CASSPGQLNSPLHF. The CDR3 DNA reads as TGTGCCAGCAGCCCGGGACAGCTTAATTCACCCCTCCACTTT.

The J gene is TRBJ2-7, the V gene TRBV9; TRBD1 agrees at 11 bases. The CDR3 contains 16 residues. Germline CDR1 is SGDLS and CDR2 is YYNGEE. J gave up 5 bases and V 3 bases, and 10 bases lay outside the gene matches. CDR3 in amino acids: CASSANPGQGGHEQYF. The CDR3 DNA is TGTGCCAGCAGCGCGAACCCGGGACAGGGGGGCCACGAGCAGTACTTC.

The genes are TRBV4-1 and TRBJ2-7; D is uncertain. CDR3 size: 12 residues. Looked up from germline, CDR1 is MGHRA and CDR2 is YSYEKL. V was clipped by 1 base and J by 4 bases, with 5 bases between them. The CDR3 coding sequence is TGCGCCAGCAGCCAAGGAGGATACGAGCAGTACTTC. Translated: CASSQGGYEQYF.

V and J are TRBV5-1 and TRBJ2-5, with TRBD1 matching 7 bases. The CDR3 loop spans 15 amino acids. After removal of 2 bases from V and 4 bases from J, the junction contained 8 bases not matched to a gene. The germline CDR1 and CDR2 sequences are SGHRS and YFSETQ. The CDR3 reads CASSLTGDEGETQYF. The CDR3 DNA is TGCGCCAGCAGCTTAACAGGGGATGAGGGAGAGACCCAGTACTTC.

This clone has only a few counts. J is TRBJ2-7 and V is TRBV7-9; no clear D gene. This CDR3 contains 13 residues. V was cut by 2 bases and J by 2 bases, with 7 bases left in between. Germline V gene lookup returns CDR1 SEHNR and CDR2 FQNEAQ (reference sequence). CDR3 protein: CASSLFETYEQYF. CDR3 sequence (DNA): TGTGCCAGCAGCTTATTTGAGACCTACGAGCAGTACTTC. Combining the CDR3 with reference TRBV7-9 and TRBJ2-7 gives the whole variable domain DTGVSQNPRHKITKRGQNVTFRCDPISEHNRLYWYRQTLGQGPEFLTYFQNEAQLEKSRLLSDRFSAERPKGSFSTLEIQRTEQGDSAMYLCASSLFETYEQYFGPGTRLTVT.

This clone was seen only a few times. This chain joins TRBV4-2 and TRBJ1-2; D perhaps matches TRBD1 (6 bases). The CDR3 is 14 amino acids. Germline CDR1 LGHNA, CDR2 YNFKEQ. With 1 base removed from V and 4 bases from J, the gap between germline ends came to 10 bases. CDR3 sequence: CASSQGQTGYGYTF. The CDR3 DNA is TGTGCCAGCAGCCAAGGACAGACAGGCTATGGCTACACCTTC.

V gene TRBV5-5 combines with J gene TRBJ1-6, with a weak D call TRBD1 (6 bases). CDR3 length: 15 amino acids. Trimming removed 0 bases at V and 6 bases at J, with 10 bases between. Germline lookup yields CDR1 SGHKS and CDR2 YYEKEE (reference sequence). The CDR3 nucleotides read TGTGCCAGCAGCTTGGCGGGGGGGCCTAATTCACCCCTCCACTTT. It yields the protein CASSLAGGPNSPLHF.

For this clone: Germline and junction disagree at one end, which may indicate a read error. The chain recombines TRBV6-4 with TRBJ1-5; D call uncertain. Per germline, CDR1 MRHNA and CDR2 SNTAGT. The CDR3 loop spans 13 amino acids. This CDR3 reads CAGSDGENQPQHF. The CDR3 DNA reads TGTGCCGGCAGTGACGGGGAGAATCAGCCCCAGCATTTT.

The CDR3 is CASSFLAGVWQETQYF. The DNA for the CDR3 is TGTGCCAGCAGTTTTTTAGCGGGAGTATGGCAAGAGACCCAGTACTTC. The chain links TRBV28 to TRBJ2-5, with 9 positions matching TRBD2. The length of the CDR3 is 16 residues. Germline V gene lookup returns CDR1 MDHEN and CDR2 SYDVKM. J was trimmed by 2 bases and V by 3 bases; bases with no gene match: 7.

This sequence joins TRBV25-1 and TRBJ2-3; no reliable D call. This CDR3 contains 17 residues. V dropped 3 bases and J dropped 1 base, with 17 bases sitting between them. Germline V CDR1 and CDR2: MGHDK, SYGVNS. The DNA of the CDR3 is TGTGCCAGCAGTGAGCGGTTCGGGTTTTTGGGCACAGATACGCAGTATTTT. Translated, it gives CASSERFGFLGTDTQYF.

The chain uses TRBV7-3 and TRBJ2-6, with D possibly being TRBD1 (6 bases). The CDR3 extends over 17 amino acids. CDR1 and CDR2 (germline): SGHTA, FQGTGA. Deletions cut 6 bases from V and 0 bases from J, with 15 bases between. The CDR3 sequence: CASRVSWTDSGANVLTF. DNA of the CDR3: TGTGCCAGCAGGGTATCATGGACAGACTCTGGGGCCAACGTCCTGACTTTC.

The CDR3 region is CASSPLSGNTIYF. The DNA for the CDR3 is TGTGCCAGCAGCCCCCTATCTGGAAACACCATATATTTT. The V and J genes are TRBV11-2 and TRBJ1-3, with D uncertain. The ends were cut back, 5 bases at V and 1 base at J, with 6 bases in the middle. Germline loops: CDR1 SGHAT, CDR2 FQNNGV. The CDR3 runs to 13 residues.

The chain has TRBV11-3 and TRBJ2-3; D not resolved. Germline V lookup: CDR1 SGHNT, CDR2 YENEEA. The CDR3 has 15 residues. Trimming took 3 bases from V and 0 from J, leaving 10 bases between them. The CDR3 sequence is CASSFDGYSTDTQYF. The CDR3 DNA reads TGTGCCAGCAGCTTCGACGGGTATAGCACAGATACGCAGTATTTT.

The V gene is TRBV29-1, the J gene TRBJ1-3, with no clear D. The germline CDR1 and CDR2 sequences are SQVTM and ANQGSEA. V gave up 7 bases and J gave up 11 bases, with 18 bases separating them. This CDR3 is built from 12 residues. The CDR3 nucleotides are TGCAGCGCCACAGAGTCCATGGGCGCCATATATTTT. As protein: CSATESMGAIYF.